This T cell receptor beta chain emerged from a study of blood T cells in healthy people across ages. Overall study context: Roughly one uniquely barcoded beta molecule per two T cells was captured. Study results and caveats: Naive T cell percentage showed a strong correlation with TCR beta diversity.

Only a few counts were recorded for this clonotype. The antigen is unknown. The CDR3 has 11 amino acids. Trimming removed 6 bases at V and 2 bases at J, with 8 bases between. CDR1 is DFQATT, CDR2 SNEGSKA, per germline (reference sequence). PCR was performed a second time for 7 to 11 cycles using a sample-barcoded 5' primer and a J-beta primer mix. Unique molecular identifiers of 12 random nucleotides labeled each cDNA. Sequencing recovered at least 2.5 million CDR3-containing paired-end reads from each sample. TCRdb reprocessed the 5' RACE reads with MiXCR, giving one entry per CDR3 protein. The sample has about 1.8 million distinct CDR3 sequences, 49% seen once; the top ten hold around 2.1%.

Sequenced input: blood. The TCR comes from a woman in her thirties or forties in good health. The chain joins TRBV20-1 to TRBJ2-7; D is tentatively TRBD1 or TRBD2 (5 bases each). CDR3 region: CSAKGPYEQYF. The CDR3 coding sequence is TGCAGTGCCAAGGGACCCTACGAGCAGTACTTC.